This T cell receptor (beta chain) was observed in a study of vaccination and CD4 T cells after COVID-19 (dated 2022 in TCRdb). About the full investigation: Convalescent patients had a positive SARS-CoV-2 result on nasal swab PCR, and of these patients, several had mild disease and one had severe disease. Each participant got two doses of either the Pfizer-BioNTech BNT162b2 vaccine (n=8) or the Moderna mRNA-1273 vaccine (n=2). Post-vaccine blood samples were collected a median of around 2.5 months after the second vaccine dose, ranging from about 13 to 250 days. In control cultures, a CEFX viral epitope pool was used as positive control, an HIV-1 Nef peptide pool was used as negative control, or no peptide was added. The cultures were stimulated with overlapping spike peptide pools from SARS-CoV-2 and from the common cold coronaviruses HCoV-NL63, HCoV-OC43 and HCoV-229E. Post-COVID blood samples from convalescent patients were collected a median of around 100 days after diagnosis, with a range of roughly 30 to 161 days. Six males and four females were included in the convalescent cohort, with two Hispanic individuals, seven Caucasians, two Asians and one multiracial person represented. The spike-specific CD4+ TCR repertoire was compared before and after mRNA vaccination in nine to ten COVID-19 convalescent patients and a few infection-naive healthy vaccine recipients. Overall study results and their limits: Relatively few convalescent patients were included in the study, and early timepoints after natural infection were not analyzed. In convalescent patients, nearly all vaccine-specific clones (304 of 307) were found to be mono-reactive for SARS-CoV-2 spike rather than cross-reactive with common cold coronaviruses. Although the median number of SARS-CoV-2-reactive clonotypes went up from some 23 after infection to some 37 after vaccination, the increase was not significant. Among convalescent patients, a median about 86% of the SARS-CoV-2-reactive clones seen after vaccination appeared only after vaccination, which suggests priming specific to the vaccine.

About this clonotype: This clone's antigen is unknown. No much larger clonotype is one base removed from it; base qualities were not supplied.

Library preparation used PCR. At the Johns Hopkins FTIC core, DNA from the cultured CD4+ T cells underwent TCR sequencing with the Oncomine TCR Beta short-read assay. The QIAamp micro DNA kit was used to extract genomic DNA from the cultured CD4+ T cells. The Oncomine TCR Beta libraries from cultured CD4+ T cells were pooled using unique dual indexes and then sequenced on an Illumina iSeq 100. The paper's data handling went like this. Non-productive sequences were removed, and CDR3s that did not start with C, did not end with F or W, or were shorter than 7 amino acids were discarded. The MANAFEST web application was used to identify antigen-specific clonotypes by comparing peptide-stimulated wells against reference wells and other culture wells. Positive clones required FDR below 0.05, an odds ratio above 5, and productive frequency above 0.1% in at least two of three replicate wells. A clonotype was classed as cross-reactive if the clonotype showed significant expansion both in SARS-CoV-2 spike wells and in at least one common cold coronavirus spike condition. CDR3 homology was assessed with Levenshtein distances (stringdist) and unrooted phylogenetic trees (ape) in R version 3.6.1. The public reads were run again by TCRdb, first through fastp at Q25 and then through MiXCR, and only productive beta chains were kept. Rows matching on CDR3 protein sequence are summarized as one entry with the most common DNA and genes. TCRdb's processing, not the authors', yielded these V and J calls. The sample contains approximately 5,000 distinct CDR3 sequences, around 70% of them found a single time. Clones ranked in the top ten supply about a quarter of the sample.

From cysteine to phenylalanine, the CDR3 is 15 amino acids long. Just CDR3 DNA is preserved here, 45 bases in frame from base 1. Trimming takes 0 bases from V and 2 bases from J, and the germline ends sit 11 bases apart. CDR1 and CDR2 (MNHEY, SMNVEV) derive from the germline V gene (reference sequence). What this sample's treatment or condition label stands for: approximately nine-day PBMC culture with coronavirus spike peptide pools or control peptides (ViraFEST assay). To expand antigen-specific T cells with peptide pools and then pick out the expanded clonotypes through TCR sequencing, the study relied on the ViraFEST assay. Positive SARS-CoV-2 PCR tests in the convalescent patients dated from March to December 2020, before Alpha, Beta and Delta variants emerged in the United States. Each well held roughly 2.2 million PBMCs cultured in IMDM containing about 5% human AB serum and approximately 10 IU/ml IL-2, with 10 ug/ml peptide pools added. Half of the culture medium was replaced with fresh IL-2-containing medium on days 3 and 7. After nine to eleven days of culture, CD4+ T cells were isolated by negative selection with the EasySep CD4+ T cell isolation kit. Ficoll-Paque Plus gradient centrifugation was used to isolate PBMCs from whole blood, and the isolated PBMCs were then either used fresh or cryopreserved at -140C. In general, triplicate wells were set up for every culture condition.

The chain is assembled from TRBV27 and TRBJ2-7; TRBD1 is a possible D gene, resting on 5 matching bases. The sequence derives from a human donor who had recovered from COVID-19. Sequenced input: CD4+ T cells from blood, cultured in vitro. The CDR3 sequence is CASSLSDDRPYEQYF. The DNA sequence is given as TGTGCCAGCAGTTTATCAGATGACAGACCCTACGAGCAGTACTTC.